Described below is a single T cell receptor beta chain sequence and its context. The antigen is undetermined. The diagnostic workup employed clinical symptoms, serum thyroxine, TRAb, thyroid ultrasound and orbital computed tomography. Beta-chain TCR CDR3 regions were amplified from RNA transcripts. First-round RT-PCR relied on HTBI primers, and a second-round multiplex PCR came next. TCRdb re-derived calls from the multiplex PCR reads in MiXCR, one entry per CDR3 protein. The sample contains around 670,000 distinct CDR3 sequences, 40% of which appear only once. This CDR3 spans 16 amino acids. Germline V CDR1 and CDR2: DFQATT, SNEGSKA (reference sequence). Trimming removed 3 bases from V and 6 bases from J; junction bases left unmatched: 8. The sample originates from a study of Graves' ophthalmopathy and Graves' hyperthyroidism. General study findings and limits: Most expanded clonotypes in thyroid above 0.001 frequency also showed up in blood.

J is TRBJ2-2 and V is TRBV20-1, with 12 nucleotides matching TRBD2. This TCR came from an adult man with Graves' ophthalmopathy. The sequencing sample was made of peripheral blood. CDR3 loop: CSASVASGRAPGELFF. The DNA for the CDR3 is TGCAGTGCTAGTGTGGCTAGCGGGAGGGCCCCCGGGGAGCTGTTTTTT.